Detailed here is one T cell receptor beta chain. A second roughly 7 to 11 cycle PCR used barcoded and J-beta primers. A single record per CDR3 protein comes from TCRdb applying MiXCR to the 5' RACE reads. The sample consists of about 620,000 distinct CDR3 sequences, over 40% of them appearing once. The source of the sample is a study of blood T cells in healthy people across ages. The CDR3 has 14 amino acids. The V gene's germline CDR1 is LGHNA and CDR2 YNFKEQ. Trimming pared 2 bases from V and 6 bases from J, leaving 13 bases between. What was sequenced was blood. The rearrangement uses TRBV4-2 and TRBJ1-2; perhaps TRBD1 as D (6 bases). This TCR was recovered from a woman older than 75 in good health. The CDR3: CASSQSPGGHGYTF. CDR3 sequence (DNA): TGTGCCAGCAGCCAATCCCCCGGGGGCCATGGCTACACCTTC.